This T cell receptor beta chain originates from a study of T cell responses to AZD1222 COVID-19 vaccine. The CDR3 length is 15 residues. Germline assignment: CDR1 SGHTA and CDR2 FQGNSA. Trimming took 5 bases from V and 5 from J, leaving 19 bases between them. As to this clone: Antigen: not known.

Study conclusions and caveats: Females outnumbered males among donors, who were mostly white British; clonal diversity was possibly underestimated.

Produced via immunoSEQ multiplex PCR; TCRdb's table is partial and in-frame only. The sample includes nearly 95,000 clones, approximately 92% of them seen just once. The sequencing used peripheral blood, collected 28 days after the second AZD1222 dose. This TCR derives from an adult who received the AZD1222 COVID-19 vaccine. V usage is TRBV7-2 and J usage is TRBJ2-7; tentative D call: TRBD2 (6 bases). Here the CDR3 reads CASSPGGARGHEQYF. The CDR3 DNA reads TGTGCCAGCAGCCCCGGCGGGGCTAGAGGACACGAGCAGTACTTC.